This T cell receptor beta chain was found in a study of patients and donors after allogeneic stem cell transplantation. This clonotype turned up a few times. The germline V gene has CDR1 SGHRS and CDR2 YFSETQ. The CDR3 loop spans 15 amino acids. Losses at the gene ends were 4 bases for V and 1 base for J; bases not matched to a gene: 7. TCRdb processed the RT-PCR reads anew with MiXCR; each CDR3 protein has one entry. Here the sample spans over 400,000 distinct CDR3 sequences, roughly 16% being singletons. The sequenced sample consisted of blood, either unsorted or a sorted T cell fraction (not recorded which). V gene TRBV5-1 combines with J gene TRBJ1-1, with TRBD1 matching over 7 bases. The clonotype was recovered from a human donor who was either an allogeneic HSCT recipient or a stem cell or donor lymphocyte infusion donor (not recorded which). It is not recorded whose cells these are; they may come from a transplant donor. The CDR3 loop reads CASSTVTGKNTEAFF. CDR3 nucleotide sequence: TGCGCCAGCAGCACCGTGACAGGGAAGAACACTGAAGCTTTCTTT.